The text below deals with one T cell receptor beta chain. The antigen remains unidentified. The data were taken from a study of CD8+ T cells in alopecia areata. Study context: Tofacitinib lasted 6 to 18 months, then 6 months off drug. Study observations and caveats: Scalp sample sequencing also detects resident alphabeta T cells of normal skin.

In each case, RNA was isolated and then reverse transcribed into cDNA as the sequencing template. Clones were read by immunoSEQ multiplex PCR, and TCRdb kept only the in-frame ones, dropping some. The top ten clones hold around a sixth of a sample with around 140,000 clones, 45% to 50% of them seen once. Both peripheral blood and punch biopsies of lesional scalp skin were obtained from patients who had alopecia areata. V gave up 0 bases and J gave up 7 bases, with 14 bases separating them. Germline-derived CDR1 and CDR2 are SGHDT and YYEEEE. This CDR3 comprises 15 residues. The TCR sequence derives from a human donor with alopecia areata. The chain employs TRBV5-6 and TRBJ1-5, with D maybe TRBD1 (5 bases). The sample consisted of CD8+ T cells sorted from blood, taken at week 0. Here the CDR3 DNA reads TGTGCCAGCAGCTTGGCCGGGGCAGGAGGGCAGCCCCAGCATTTT. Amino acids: CASSLAGAGGQPQHF.